This T cell receptor beta chain is from a study of Tregs in tolerant kidney transplant recipients. Germline CDR1 reads SGDLS; CDR2 reads YYNGEE. Trimming removed 0 bases from V and 14 bases from J, with 15 bases in between. There are 14 residues in the CDR3. Regarding the study as a whole: No direct test of biological reproducibility was done here. Few patients were studied, so findings need validation in larger groups. Activated donor B cell expansion appeared to reveal the most relevant donor-specific TCRbeta repertoire.

Sequenced by immunoSEQ multiplex PCR; TCRdb stores in-frame clones only, minus some. The data show some 240,000 clones, with about 80% seen just once and less than 0.75% held by the top ten. This clone occurred once. Its target is unknown. Sequenced input: CD4+ T cells from blood. V and J are TRBV9 and TRBJ1-6; possible D gene TRBD1, 5 bases. The source of this sequence is a human donor in good health. This CDR3 reads CASSVEGADGALHF. As DNA, the CDR3 is TGTGCCAGCAGCGTAGAAGGGGCCGATGGGGCCCTCCACTTT.